This is a list of T cell receptor beta chains from one sample in a study of metastatic and nonmetastatic thyroid tumors. MiXCR was used by TCRdb to re-call the PCR reads. The sample yields just under 20,000 clones, around a quarter seen once. Sequencing was carried out using blood. Every receptor here comes from a female donor with papillary thyroid cancer or a benign thyroid nodule (not recorded which). Some clones in this sample may be carry-over from other donors' samples. Each CDR3 is given with its conserved first and last residue. The D gene is left open where the match is weak. Size values are once, few and many counts, or a class for expanded clones, and some rows have none.

j_call d_call clone_size v_call cdr3_aa cdr3_nt
TRBJ2-7 . many TRBV4-3 CASSQDRRYEQYF TGCGCCAGCAGCCAAGATCGGCGGTACGAGCAGTACTTC
TRBJ1-2 TRBD1 few TRBV27 CASSRGQGFGYTF TGTGCCAGCAGTCGCGGACAGGGGTTTGGCTACACCTTC
TRBJ2-3 . . TRBV7-9 CASSLGQGDTQYF TGTGCCAGCAGCTTGGGTCAGGGAGATACGCAGTATTTT
TRBJ1-1 . many TRBV20-1 CSARSESYGAFF TGCAGTGCTAGAAGTGAATCCTACGGGGCTTTCTTT
TRBJ2-1 TRBD1 few TRBV2 CASSAQGAYNEQFF TGTGCCAGCAGTGCACAGGGGGCCTACAATGAGCAGTTCTTC
TRBJ2-3 TRBD2 medium-sized TRBV10-3 CAFSREGADTQYF TGTGCCTTCTCGCGGGAGGGCGCAGATACGCAGTATTTT
TRBJ2-7 . once TRBV11-2 CASSLVSQATYEQYF TGTGCCAGCAGCTTAGTATCACAGGCGACATACGAGCAGTACTTC
TRBJ2-6 . . TRBV27 CASSQKGGANVLTF TGTGCCAGCAGCCAGAAGGGTGGGGCCAACGTCCTGACTTTC
TRBJ2-1 . medium-sized TRBV10-3 CAISVGRYYNEQFF TGTGCCATCAGTGTAGGGCGGTATTACAATGAGCAGTTCTTC
TRBJ1-1 . . TRBV6-1 CASNSPPGGGEDFF TGTGCCAGCAACTCGCCCCCGGGGGGAGGTGAAGATTTCTTT
TRBJ1-2 . . TRBV20-1 CSATSSYNYVYTF TGCAGTGCTACATCGTCCTATAACTATGTCTACACCTTC
TRBJ2-2 . few TRBV6-1 CASSEPIPRVENTGELFF TGTGCCAGCAGTGAGCCCATACCACGCGTCGAGAACACCGGGGAGCTGTTTTTT
TRBJ2-3 . medium-sized TRBV12-3/TRBV12-4 CASGETDTQYF TGTGCCAGCGGAGAAACAGATACGCAGTATTTT
TRBJ2-1 TRBD2 . TRBV20-1 CSARELGRADEQFF TGCAGTGCTAGAGAACTCGGGAGGGCCGATGAGCAGTTCTTC
TRBJ1-1 TRBD1 many TRBV7-9 CASSLDRLSSEAFF TGTGCCAGCAGCCTGGACAGGCTATCTTCTGAAGCTTTCTTT
TRBJ1-5 . few TRBV19 CASSMKPGQPQHF TGTGCCAGTAGTATGAAGCCGGGTCAGCCCCAGCATTTT
TRBJ2-2 TRBD1 once TRBV28 CASRELLRDRGYTGELFF TGTGCCAGCAGAGAACTCCTCCGGGACAGGGGCTACACCGGGGAGCTGTTTTTT
TRBJ2-7 TRBD1 many TRBV7-3 CASSSNHRGEQYF TGTGCCAGCAGCTCGAACCACAGGGGCGAGCAGTACTTC
TRBJ2-3 TRBD2 many TRBV9 CASSTGTSGSSTDTQYF TGTGCCAGCAGCACCGGGACTAGCGGGAGTAGTACAGATACGCAGTATTTT
TRBJ1-2 . . TRBV30 CAWFPGVGGYTF TGTGCCTGGTTCCCAGGGGTTGGTGGCTACACCTTC
TRBJ1-5 . medium-sized TRBV28 CASSLIPGSQPQHF TGTGCCAGCAGTTTAATTCCGGGGTCTCAGCCCCAGCATTTT
TRBJ2-3 TRBD2 many TRBV4-2 CASSQDLAGGTDTQYF TGTGCCAGCAGCCAAGATCTAGCGGGAGGCACAGATACGCAGTATTTT
TRBJ1-6 TRBD1 few TRBV30 CAWSDGTGYSPLHF TGTGCCTGGAGTGACGGGACAGGGTATTCACCCCTCCACTTT
TRBJ2-7 . . TRBV6-6 CASSYSTSYEQYF TGTGCCAGCAGTTACTCGACTAGCTACGAGCAGTACTTC
TRBJ1-5 . . TRBV6-1 CASSLGASQHF TGTGCCAGCAGTCTAGGGGCTTCCCAGCATTTT
TRBJ2-7 . medium-sized TRBV6-1 CASSPDGGGSYEQYF TGTGCCAGCAGTCCCGACGGGGGAGGATCCTACGAGCAGTACTTC
TRBJ2-1 TRBD2 many TRBV7-8 CASSLARRLAGGPGEQFF TGTGCCAGCAGCTTAGCGAGGAGACTAGCGGGAGGGCCGGGTGAGCAGTTCTTC
TRBJ2-7 . . TRBV12-3/TRBV12-4 CASSFGGLGVYEQYF TGTGCCAGCAGTTTTGGGGGGTTAGGAGTTTACGAGCAGTACTTC
TRBJ1-5 . many TRBV3-1 CASSRTGQDQPQHF TGTGCCAGCAGCCGAACAGGGCAAGATCAGCCCCAGCATTTT
TRBJ2-1 TRBD2 medium-sized TRBV27 CASSSSTSAYNEQFF TGTGCCAGCAGTTCAAGCACTAGCGCTTACAATGAGCAGTTCTTC
TRBJ2-1 TRBD2 . TRBV7-3 CASSFTSPGTSGYNEQFF TGTGCCAGCAGCTTCACTTCGCCAGGGACTAGCGGATACAATGAGCAGTTCTTC
TRBJ1-1 . . TRBV19 CASSISTMNTEAFF TGTGCCAGTAGTATCTCCACAATGAACACTGAAGCTTTCTTT
TRBJ1-5 TRBD1 few TRBV20-1 CSARDRGNQPQHF TGCAGTGCTAGGGACAGGGGCAATCAGCCCCAGCATTTT
TRBJ2-7 TRBD2 few TRBV6-2/TRBV6-3 CASSYSGGSLNKQYF TGTGCCAGCAGTTACTCGGGCGGGAGCCTTAACAAGCAGTACTTC